This T cell receptor beta chain came from a study of blood T cell repertoires in COVID-19. Study-level background: The origin of the acute and convalescent COVID-19 samples was the United States, Italy and Spain.

This CDR3 region has 15 residues. CDR1 and CDR2 (germline): KGHDR, SFDVKD. Trimming shortened V by 0 bases and J by 4 bases, and 8 bases separated the two germline ends. Measured with immunoSEQ multiplex PCR; TCRdb has only the in-frame clones, and not every one. Of about 55,000 clones listed, approximately 88% are singletons. The TCR sequence derives from a man aged 40-49 years with COVID-19, enrolled during active disease. The source material was peripheral blood. The rearrangement links TRBV24-1 to TRBJ2-2, with TRBD2 as a possible D gene (5 bases). CDR3 protein: CATSDLRGPTGELFF. The CDR3 nucleotides read TGTGCCACCAGTGATTTGAGAGGGCCCACCGGGGAGCTGTTTTTT.